This TCR beta chain stems from a study of T cell responses to AZD1222 COVID-19 vaccine (dated by TCRdb to the early 2020s). As for the study more broadly: AZD1222 recipients with second doses at about 4 weeks or about 12 weeks were pooled, because spike-specific TCR depth and breadth did not differ between schedules. TCR sequencing covered 230 to 250 trial participants: 200 to 220 given two doses of AZD1222 and 26 given two doses of MenACWY control vaccine. Trial participants were enrolled into age subgroups of 18-55, 56-69 and 70-plus years, which contained around 150, 29 and 61 TCR-sequenced participants, respectively.

In the paper's terms, the time point label means: baseline before first vaccination. The vaccinee samples were drawn from two UK trials, COV001 and COV002, one of which was a single-blind randomized controlled phase 2/3 trial testing AZD1222 (ChAdOx1 nCoV-19) in healthy adults. For TCRbeta chain sequencing, PBMC samples from trial participants were taken at day 0 and at day 28 after the second dose. The CDR3 regions of human TCRbeta chains were subjected to immunosequencing. The paper's data handling went like this. Repertoire TCRs were matched against a reference library of SARS-CoV-2-specific TCRs generated with the MIRA antigen-specificity platform. Breadth meant the fraction of unique TCRs that were SARS-CoV-2-associated, whereas depth meant the fraction of total T cells that were SARS-CoV-2-associated. Using the MIRA data, each spike-specific TCR was mapped to the spike region that the TCR reacts to and placed in a CD4 or CD8 class. Log10-transformed breadth and depth values were compared by one-way ANOVA with Sidak's multiple comparisons tests. TCRdb retrieved this table from immuneACCESS and kept in-frame rearrangements only. Not all clones are present; in checked studies, unresolved V genes account for under half, and no reason is known for the remainder. V, J and clone size are those of that table, while D and trimming were read from the DNA. Across this sample there are 100,000 to 150,000 clones, with roughly 90% seen only once. The ten largest clonotypes hold roughly 4.2% of the sample.

Taken from the germline V gene, the CDR1 and CDR2 loops are KGHDR and SFDVKD. Including the terminal cysteine and phenylalanine, the CDR3 comprises 14 residues. The kept DNA is CDR3 alone, 42 bases in frame from the first base. V is shortened by 6 bases, J by 6 bases, and the region joining them spans 13 bases. Points on this clone: It has no known antigen specificity. It has no much larger one-base neighbor in the sample; base qualities were not kept.

The paper's findings and limits, for the study overall: Only five or six AZD1222 recipients were SARS-CoV-2 seropositive at baseline, limiting conclusions about previously exposed vaccinees. Because no day 14 peak-response samples were available, repertoires were characterized only after the peak T cell response. A significant rise in spike-specific TCR breadth and depth was observed after two AZD1222 doses relative to day 0 and relative to MenACWY recipients. Epitopes outside the regions mutated in the B.1.351 and B.1.1.7 variants were reportedly recognized by nearly half of the unique spike-specific TCRs. Most participants were white British and females outnumbered males, and the authors suggested that clonal diversity may have been underestimated. In the small 56-69-year group, the increase in depth fell short of significance, most likely because of low power. The vaccine-associated CD4 TCRs covered the entire spike protein, and the dominant responses fell in regions 160-218 and 743-854.

The receptor was derived from an adult in good health. The chain is made from TRBV24-1 and TRBJ2-2, with TRBD1 perhaps the D gene, on 6 matching bases. The sample was peripheral blood, taken on day 0 of AZD1222 vaccination. The sequenced DNA: TGTGCCACCAGTACAGGGAAGAAATCCGGGGAGCTGTTTTTT. Its protein is CATSTGKKSGELFF.